This entry features one T cell receptor beta chain sequence. Which antigen it targets is not known. Nothing much larger sits one base from this clone, and base qualities are not available. RNA was extracted with the RNeasy kit and 0.5 to 1 ug was reverse transcribed using random hexamers. TCR beta CDR3 regions were amplified with the immunoSEQ multiplex PCR assay covering 54 Vbeta and 13 Jbeta segments. PCR amplification bias was corrected using a synthetic template baseline for primer optimization and computational correction. The original methods were these. Reads were annotated to V, D and J genes according to IMGT and were analyzed with immunoSEQ Analyzer, with only productive sequences retained. Clonality was computed as one minus Shannon entropy normalized by log2 of the number of productive unique sequences. For each patient and control, public and private clones were evaluated within the 100 most prevalent clones. A clone was defined as Susac-specific if it was absent from the healthy and MS cohorts, from about 1,100 published viral clones and from other ImmuneACCESS disease sequences. TCRdb reprocessed the public reads (quality trimming at Q25 with fastp, clone calling with MiXCR) and kept in-frame beta chains. Each CDR3 protein gets just one entry, which takes the most common genes and DNA from the rows behind it. The authors' filters were not applied to this entry. This sample has around 190,000 distinct CDR3 sequences in its table, and roughly 92% of those were observed once. The ten biggest clones cover approximately 0.11% of the sample.

V ends up 0 bases short and J 9 bases short, with an unmatched junction base count of 4. There are 15 amino acids in the CDR3, from cysteine to phenylalanine inclusive. Only the CDR3 region is kept as DNA, spanning 45 bases read in frame from base 1. The germline V gene (reference sequence) sets CDR1 to DFQATT and CDR2 to SNEGSKA. The data originate from a study of CD8 T cells in Susac syndrome (dated by TCRdb to between 2019 and 2020). About the investigation overall: Of the Susac syndrome patients who were sequenced, roughly 6 had clinically active disease and roughly 8 were in clinical remission. Susac syndrome patients were therapy-naive, on corticosteroids (some also receiving IVIg), or on IVIg alone at blood withdrawal. Whether CD8+ T cell activation and differentiation in Susac syndrome was antigen driven was tested using repertoire sequencing. General findings and caveats noted by the study authors: The study acknowledged that relatively few individuals were included in the TCR sequencing and HLA analysis. In patients with Susac syndrome, the CD4+ T cell repertoire showed no detectable clonal expansion.

High-throughput TCR beta sequencing profiled peripheral blood CD8+ and CD4+ T cells from healthy donors, Susac syndrome patients and multiple sclerosis patients. The Susac syndrome patients fulfilled recently defined diagnostic criteria for either definite or probable disease. CD8+ TEMRA cells were enriched by FACS, while bulk CD8+ and CD4+ T cells were purified by magnetic negative isolation. Blood was drawn into EDTA tubes, processed within 24 hours, and PBMCs were isolated by density gradient centrifugation. PBMCs intended for TCR sequencing were cryopreserved in liquid nitrogen and thawed later in a water bath at 37 degrees C. Purity of sorted or isolated CD4+, CD8+ and CD8+ TEMRA cells was at least 90%.

The specimen sequenced was CD4+ T cells from PBMCs. Recombination linked TRBV20-1 to TRBJ1-6, with 11 bases matching TRBD1. The TCR comes from a human donor with Susac syndrome. The CDR3 reads as follows: CSARDMGQGVSPLHF. The nucleotide sequence reads TGCAGTGCTAGAGATATGGGACAGGGGGTTTCACCCCTCCACTTT.